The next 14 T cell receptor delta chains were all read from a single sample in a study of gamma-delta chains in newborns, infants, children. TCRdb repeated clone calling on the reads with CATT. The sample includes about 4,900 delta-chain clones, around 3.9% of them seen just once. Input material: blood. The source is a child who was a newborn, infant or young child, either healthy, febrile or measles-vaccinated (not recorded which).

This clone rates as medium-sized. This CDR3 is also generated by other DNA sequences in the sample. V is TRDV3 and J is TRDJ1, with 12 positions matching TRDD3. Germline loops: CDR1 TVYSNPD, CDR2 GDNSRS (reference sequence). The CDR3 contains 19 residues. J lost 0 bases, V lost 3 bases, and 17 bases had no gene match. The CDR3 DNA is TGTGCCTTCTTGCCTTCCTCACTGGGGGATACCCCTTACACCGATAAACTCATCTTT. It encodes CAFLPSSLGDTPYTDKLIF.

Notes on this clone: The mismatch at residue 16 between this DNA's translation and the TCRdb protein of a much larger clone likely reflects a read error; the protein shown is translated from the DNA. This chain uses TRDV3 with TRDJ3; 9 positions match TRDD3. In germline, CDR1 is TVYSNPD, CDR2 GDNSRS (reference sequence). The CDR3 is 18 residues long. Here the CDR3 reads CAFSRWGIDSWDTRQTFF. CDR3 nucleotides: TGTGCATTTTCCCGCTGGGGGATCGACTCCTGGGACACCCGACAGACGTTTTTC.

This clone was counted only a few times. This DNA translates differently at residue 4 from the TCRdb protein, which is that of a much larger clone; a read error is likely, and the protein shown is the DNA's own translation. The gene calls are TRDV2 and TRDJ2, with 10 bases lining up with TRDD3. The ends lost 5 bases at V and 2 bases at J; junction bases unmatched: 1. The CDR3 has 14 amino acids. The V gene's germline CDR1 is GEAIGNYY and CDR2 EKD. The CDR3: CACGWGILTAQLFF. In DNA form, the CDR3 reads TGTGCCTGTGGCTGGGGGATATTGACAGCACAACTCTTCTTT.

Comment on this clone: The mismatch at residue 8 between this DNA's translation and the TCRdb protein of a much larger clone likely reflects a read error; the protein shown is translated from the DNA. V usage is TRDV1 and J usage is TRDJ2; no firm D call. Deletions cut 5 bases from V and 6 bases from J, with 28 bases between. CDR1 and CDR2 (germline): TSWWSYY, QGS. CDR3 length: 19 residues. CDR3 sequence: CALGNSSLFPYCSSAQLFF. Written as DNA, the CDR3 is TGTGCTCTTGGGAACTCCTCGTTGTTCCCATACTGCTCCTCAGCACAACTCTTCTTT.

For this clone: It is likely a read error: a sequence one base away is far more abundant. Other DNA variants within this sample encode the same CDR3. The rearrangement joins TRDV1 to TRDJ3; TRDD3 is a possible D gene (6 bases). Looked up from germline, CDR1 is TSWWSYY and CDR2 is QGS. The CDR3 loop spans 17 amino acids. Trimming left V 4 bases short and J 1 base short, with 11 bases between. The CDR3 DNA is TGTGCTCTTGGGGGCCTTACTGGGTCCTGGGACACCCGACAGATGTTTTTC. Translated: CALGGLTGSWDTRQMFF.

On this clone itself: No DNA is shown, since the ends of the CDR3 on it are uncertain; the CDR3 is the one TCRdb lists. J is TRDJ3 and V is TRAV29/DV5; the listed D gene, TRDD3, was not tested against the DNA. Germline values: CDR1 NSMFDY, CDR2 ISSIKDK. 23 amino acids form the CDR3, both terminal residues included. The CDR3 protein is CSVLLCSKRLSTPSSWDTRQMFF.

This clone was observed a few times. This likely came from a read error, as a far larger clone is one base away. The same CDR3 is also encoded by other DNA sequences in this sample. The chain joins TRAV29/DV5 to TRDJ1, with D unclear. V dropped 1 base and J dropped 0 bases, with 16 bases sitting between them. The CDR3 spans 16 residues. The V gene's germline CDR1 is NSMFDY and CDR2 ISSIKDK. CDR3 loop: CAASIPRGPYTDKLIF. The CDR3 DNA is TGTGCAGCAAGCATCCCGAGGGGCCCGTACACCGATAAACTCATCTTT.

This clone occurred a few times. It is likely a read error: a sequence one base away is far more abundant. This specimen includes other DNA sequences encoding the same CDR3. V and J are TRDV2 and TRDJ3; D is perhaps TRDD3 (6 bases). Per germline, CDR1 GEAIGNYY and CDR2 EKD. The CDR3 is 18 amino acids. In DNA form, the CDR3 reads TGTGCATGTGACACCGGGGGACCGAGCTCCTGGGACACCCGACAGATGTTTTTC. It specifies CACDTGGPSSWDTRQMFF.

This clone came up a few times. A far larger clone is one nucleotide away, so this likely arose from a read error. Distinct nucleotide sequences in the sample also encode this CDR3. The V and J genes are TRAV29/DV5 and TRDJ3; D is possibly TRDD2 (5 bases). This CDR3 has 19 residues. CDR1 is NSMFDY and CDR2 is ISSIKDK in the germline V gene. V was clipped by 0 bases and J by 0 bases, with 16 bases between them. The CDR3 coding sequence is TGTGCAGCAAGCGCCCTTAGTACTCCTAGCTCCTGGGACACCCGACAGATGTTTTTC. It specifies CAASALSTPSSWDTRQMFF.

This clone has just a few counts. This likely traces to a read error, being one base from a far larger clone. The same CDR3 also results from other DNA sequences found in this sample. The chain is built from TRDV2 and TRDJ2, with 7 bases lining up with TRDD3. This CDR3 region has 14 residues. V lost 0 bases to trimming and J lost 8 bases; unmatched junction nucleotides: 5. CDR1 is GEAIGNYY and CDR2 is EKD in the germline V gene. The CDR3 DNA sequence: TGTGCCTGTGACACCGTCGGGATACAGGCACAACTCTTCTTT. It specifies CACDTVGIQAQLFF.

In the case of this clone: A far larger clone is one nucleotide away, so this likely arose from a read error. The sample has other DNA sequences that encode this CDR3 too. The CDR3 here is CACEYWGTDKLIF. CDR3 nucleotide sequence: TGTGCCTGTGAGTACTGGGGGACCGACAAACTCATCTTT. This sequence joins TRDV2 and TRDJ1; 9 bases are shared with TRDD3. CDR1 and CDR2 (germline): GEAIGNYY, EKD. The CDR3 length is 13 residues.

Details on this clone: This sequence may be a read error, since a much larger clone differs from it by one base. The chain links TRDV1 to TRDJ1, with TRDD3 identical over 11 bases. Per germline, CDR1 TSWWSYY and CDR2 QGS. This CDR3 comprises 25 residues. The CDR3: CALEELSFRMGDTLGAPGYTDKLIF. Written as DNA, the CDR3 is TGTGCTCTTGAGGAACTCTCATTTCGAATGGGGGATACGCTAGGAGCCCCCGGGTACACCGATAAACTCATCTTT.

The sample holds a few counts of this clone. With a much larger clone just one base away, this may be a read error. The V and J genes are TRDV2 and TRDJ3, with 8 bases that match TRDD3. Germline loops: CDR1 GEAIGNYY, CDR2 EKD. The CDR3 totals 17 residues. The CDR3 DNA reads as TGTGCCTGTGACACTGGGGGATTCTCCTTGGACACCCGACAGATGTTTTTC. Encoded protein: CACDTGGFSLDTRQMFF.

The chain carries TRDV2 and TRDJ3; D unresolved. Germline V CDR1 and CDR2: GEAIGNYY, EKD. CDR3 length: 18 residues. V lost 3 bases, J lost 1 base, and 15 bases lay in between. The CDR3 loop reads CACDAVGQFSWDTRQMFF. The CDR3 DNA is TGTGCCTGTGACGCGGTGGGTCAATTTTCCTGGGACACCCGACAGATGTTTTTC.